A single sample is the source of the 17 T cell receptor beta chains below, sequenced in a study of T cell changes during pregnancy in multiple sclerosis (dated by TCRdb to between 2018 and 2020). Libraries were made using the immunoSEQ multiplex PCR assay. TCRdb obtained this table from immuneACCESS and retained in-frame rearrangements with V and J assigned. These tables miss some clones; where compared with another copy, unresolved V genes account for less than half of the shortfall, and the remainder is unexplained. The sample profile shows tens of thousands of clones; about 88% of them were found once. More than 0.95% of the sample belongs to the ten largest clones. The sample here was CD4+ T cells from peripheral blood mononuclear cells, taken in the second trimester of pregnancy. The receptors were gathered from a female donor with multiple sclerosis, enrolled in a pregnancy study.

This chain connects TRBV2 to TRBJ1-1, with 9 bases that match TRBD1. CDR1 is SNHLY and CDR2 is FYNNEI in the germline V gene. The CDR3 is made up of 14 amino acids. The J segment lost 9 bases and the V segment lost 6 bases, leaving 11 bases of the junction unmatched. Written as DNA, the CDR3 is TGTGCCAGCAGGGAACAGGGGGCCTTGGATCAAGCTTTCTTT. Protein product: CASREQGALDQAFF.

The rearrangement uses TRBV2 and TRBJ1-1, with unresolved D. Germline assignment: CDR1 SNHLY and CDR2 FYNNEI. V lost 6 bases and J lost 10, with 6 bases in between. This CDR3 region has 9 residues. CDR3 nucleotides: TGTGCCAGCAGGGAGAGAGCTTTCTTT. As protein: CASRERAFF.

The V gene is TRBV7-9, the J gene TRBJ1-1, with no clear D. The ends were cut back, 5 bases at V and 6 bases at J, with 16 bases in the middle. Germline V gives CDR1 SEHNR, CDR2 FQNEAQ (reference sequence). The CDR3 runs to 14 residues. This chain's CDR3 is CASSLRELSPEAFF. As DNA, the CDR3 is TGTGCCAGCAGCCTACGGGAACTCAGCCCTGAAGCTTTCTTT.

The V and J genes are TRBV2 and TRBJ2-2; no clear D. The CDR3 is 16 amino acids. Trimming took off 1 base at V and 5 bases at J, with 14 bases between the two ends. Germline values: CDR1 SNHLY, CDR2 FYNNEI. The CDR3: CASSEEATGRTGELFF. For the CDR3, the DNA is TGTGCCAGCAGTGAAGAGGCGACGGGTAGGACCGGGGAGCTGTTTTTT. The entire variable domain, with the rest obtained from reference TRBV2 and TRBJ2-2, is as follows: EPEVTQTPSHQVTQMGQEVILRCVPISNHLYFYWYRQILGQKVEFLVSFYNNEISEKSEIFDDQFSVERPDGSNFTLKIRSTKLEDSAMYFCASSEEATGRTGELFFGEGSRLTVL.

The V call is TRBV2, the J call TRBJ1-2; D is perhaps TRBD1 (6 bases). CDR3 length: 14 residues. Looked up from germline, CDR1 is SNHLY and CDR2 is FYNNEI. Trimming stripped 4 bases from V and 8 bases from J, with 17 bases between. The CDR3 region has the DNA TGTGCCAGCAGTGTATCCGGGCAGGGGTTGGGCTACACCTTC. Translating gives CASSVSGQGLGYTF. Supplemented by reference TRBV2 and TRBJ1-2, the full variable domain reads EPEVTQTPSHQVTQMGQEVILRCVPISNHLYFYWYRQILGQKVEFLVSFYNNEISEKSEIFDDQFSVERPDGSNFTLKIRSTKLEDSAMYFCASSVSGQGLGYTFGSGTRLTVV.

This clone was detected once. The chain recombines TRBV28 with TRBJ1-2; the match to TRBD1 covers 7 bases. J was trimmed by 5 bases and V by 5 bases; bases with no gene match: 11. The CDR3 is made up of 15 amino acids. CDR1 and CDR2 from the germline V gene are MDHEN and SYDVKM. The CDR3 coding sequence is TGTGCCAGCAGTCCGAGGGACAGAAAAGCATATGGCTACACCTTC. Its protein product is CASSPRDRKAYGYTF.

Only one count was recorded for this clone. The rearrangement uses TRBV28 and TRBJ1-5, with D tentatively TRBD1 (6 bases). There are 13 residues in the CDR3. Per the germline V gene, CDR1 is MDHEN and CDR2 is SYDVKM. Trimming stripped 7 bases from V and 3 bases from J, with 10 bases between. DNA for the CDR3: TGTGCCAGCACGGACAGACCCAATCAGCCCCAGCATTTT. This encodes CASTDRPNQPQHF.

The chain uses TRBV19 and TRBJ2-5, with TRBD1 matching 10 bases. CDR3 length: 15 residues. Germline values: CDR1 LNHDA, CDR2 SQIVND (reference sequence). Losses at the gene ends were 5 bases for V and 5 bases for J; bases not matched to a gene: 8. CDR3 residues: CASSLGQGESETQYF. The CDR3 coding sequence is TGTGCCAGTAGTCTCGGACAGGGGGAATCGGAGACCCAGTACTTC.

This chain uses TRBV7-9 with TRBJ2-2; no firm D call. Trimming removed 1 base from V and 3 bases from J, with 3 bases in between. Per germline, CDR1 SEHNR and CDR2 FQNEAQ (reference sequence). CDR3 length equals 13 residues. The CDR3 DNA reads TGTGCCAGCAGCTTAGTATACACCGGGGAGCTGTTTTTT. Translating it yields CASSLVYTGELFF.

The genes are TRBV7-9 and TRBJ1-1; tentatively, D is TRBD1 (6 bases). V gave up 3 bases and J gave up 4 bases, with 12 bases separating them. Germline CDR1 reads SEHNR; CDR2 reads FQNEAQ (reference sequence). There are 14 residues in the CDR3. The CDR3 reads CASSFPGDVTEAFF. In DNA, the CDR3 is TGTGCCAGCAGCTTTCCAGGGGACGTCACTGAAGCTTTCTTT.

The table lists this clone with a few counts. The V gene is TRBV6-5, the J gene TRBJ1-4; D remains ambiguous. Germline lookup yields CDR1 MNHEY and CDR2 SVGAGI. The CDR3 is 11 amino acids. Trimming pared 6 bases from V and 10 bases from J, leaving 9 bases between. CDR3 loop: CASSNRGKLFF. The CDR3 bases are TGTGCCAGCAGCAACCGAGGAAAACTGTTTTTT.

This chain joins TRBV19 and TRBJ2-1; D possibly corresponds to TRBD2 (5 bases). The germline V and J ends were trimmed by 2 bases and 7 bases, with 18 bases remaining between them. The CDR3 extends over 16 amino acids. CDR1 is LNHDA and CDR2 is SQIVND in the germline V gene (reference sequence). The CDR3 DNA is TGTGCCAGTAGTATATTTGGCGGGCTAGAGGGAAATGAGCAGTTCTTC. This gives the protein CASSIFGGLEGNEQFF.

CDR3 bases: TGTGCCAGCTCAAGGGGAGGGCCGAGGCAGTACTTC. Protein product: CASSRGGPRQYF. V usage is TRBV25-1 and J usage is TRBJ2-7; 7 bases fit TRBD2. Trimming cost V 8 bases and J 9 bases; bases outside gene matches: 10. CDR1 and CDR2 (germline): MGHDK, SYGVNS. This CDR3 has 12 residues.

The chain uses TRBV7-2 and TRBJ2-7, with D possibly TRBD2 on 6 matching bases. This CDR3 is built from 15 residues. The germline V and J ends were trimmed by 6 bases and 3 bases, with 18 bases remaining between them. Per the germline V gene, CDR1 is SGHTA and CDR2 is FQGNSA. CDR3 loop: CASRSIAVGNYEQYF. The CDR3 region has the DNA TGTGCCAGCAGATCTATAGCGGTAGGGAACTACGAGCAGTACTTC.

The chain carries TRBV23-1 and TRBJ1-2; 10 bases line up with TRBD1. TRBV23-1 has ORF status, its function being uncertain. Losses at the gene ends were 6 bases for V and 6 bases for J; bases not matched to a gene: 10. CDR3 length: 15 amino acids. CDR3 protein: CASSQDRGRFHGYTF. The CDR3 DNA reads as TGCGCCAGCAGCCAAGACAGGGGGCGTTTCCATGGCTACACCTTC.

The J gene is TRBJ2-2, the V gene TRBV5-8; 7 bases fit TRBD2. V trimming: 5 bases; J trimming: 0 bases; junction bases outside the gene matches: 10. The CDR3 is 17 residues long. CDR1 and CDR2 from the germline V gene are SGHTS and YDEGEE. The DNA for the CDR3 is TGTGCCAGCAGGAATTTAGCGGGCAGGGCGAACACCGGGGAGCTGTTTTTT. Protein: CASRNLAGRANTGELFF.

J is TRBJ2-7 and V is TRBV6-5, with D hard to call. This CDR3 contains 14 residues. The V and J ends lost 6 bases and 0 bases respectively, with 12 bases between them. Germline lookup yields CDR1 MNHEY and CDR2 SVGAGI. CDR3 DNA: TGTGCCAGCAGGTTGAGGCCGAGCTCCTACGAGCAGTACTTC. The encoded protein is CASRLRPSSYEQYF.